These T cell receptor beta chains were read from a single sample in a study of blood T cell repertoires in COVID-19. Profiled with immunoSEQ multiplex PCR; TCRdb holds only in-frame clones, not every one. The repertoire holds around 58,000 clones, with about 90% as singletons. The specimen sequenced was peripheral blood. These receptors were collected from a woman in her sixties or seventies with COVID-19, enrolled during active disease. CDR3s include the opening cysteine and the closing phenylalanine or tryptophan. The order of the fields is CDR3 DNA, CDR3 protein, clone size, V gene, CDR3 length, D gene, J gene. D genes are given only for firm matches. Not all rows give a size; the values are once, few, many and, for expanded clones, a class.

cdr3_nt: TGTGCCATCAGCGGACTAGCGGAACCCACCGGGGAGCTGTTTTTT
cdr3_aa: CAISGLAEPTGELFF
clone_size: NA
v_call: TRBV10-3
cdr3_length: 15
d_call: TRBD2
j_call: TRBJ2-2

cdr3_nt: TGTGCCAGCAGCTTTGGACAGGACAATCAGCCCCAGCATTTT
cdr3_aa: CASSFGQDNQPQHF
clone_size: NA
v_call: TRBV7-9
cdr3_length: 14
d_call: TRBD1
j_call: TRBJ1-5

cdr3_nt: TGTGCCAGCAGTTTCCTGAATGAAAAACTGTTTTTT
cdr3_aa: CASSFLNEKLFF
clone_size: NA
v_call: TRBV27
cdr3_length: 12
d_call: NA
j_call: TRBJ1-4

cdr3_nt: TGTGCCAGTACCCCTAGCGGCACAGATACGCAGTATTTT
cdr3_aa: CASTPSGTDTQYF
clone_size: NA
v_call: TRBV19
cdr3_length: 13
d_call: NA
j_call: TRBJ2-3

cdr3_nt: TGTGCCAGCAGCCAAGAAACAGGGGGCGCGGGTGGCTACACCTTC
cdr3_aa: CASSQETGGAGGYTF
clone_size: once
v_call: TRBV4-2
cdr3_length: 15
d_call: TRBD1
j_call: TRBJ1-2

cdr3_nt: TGTGCCAGCAGTGACTTCGGGACAGACTATGGCTACACCTTC
cdr3_aa: CASSDFGTDYGYTF
clone_size: NA
v_call: TRBV2
cdr3_length: 14
d_call: TRBD1
j_call: TRBJ1-2

cdr3_nt: TGTGCCAGCAGGGAGACAGTCACCGGGGAGCTGTTTTTT
cdr3_aa: CASRETVTGELFF
clone_size: NA
v_call: TRBV6-6
cdr3_length: 13
d_call: NA
j_call: TRBJ2-2

cdr3_nt: TGTGCCAGCAGCCTGGGGGGTTGGGGTGGCTACACCTTC
cdr3_aa: CASSLGGWGGYTF
clone_size: NA
v_call: TRBV27
cdr3_length: 13
d_call: NA
j_call: TRBJ1-2

cdr3_nt: TGTGCCAGCAGTTCCCACTACGAGCAGTACTTC
cdr3_aa: CASSSHYEQYF
clone_size: NA
v_call: TRBV28
cdr3_length: 11
d_call: NA
j_call: TRBJ2-7

cdr3_nt: TGTGCCAGCAGCAGGACAGGGCTCGAGCAGTACTTC
cdr3_aa: CASSRTGLEQYF
clone_size: NA
v_call: TRBV5-6
cdr3_length: 12
d_call: TRBD1
j_call: TRBJ2-7

cdr3_nt: TGTGCCAGCAGCTTAGCACAGGGGCTACACAATGAGCAGTTCTTC
cdr3_aa: CASSLAQGLHNEQFF
clone_size: NA
v_call: TRBV7-9
cdr3_length: 15
d_call: TRBD1
j_call: TRBJ2-1

cdr3_nt: TGTGCCAGCAGCTTAGGGGGACAGGGCAGCAGGAATGAGCAGTTCTTC
cdr3_aa: CASSLGGQGSRNEQFF
clone_size: NA
v_call: TRBV7-8
cdr3_length: 16
d_call: TRBD1
j_call: TRBJ2-1

cdr3_nt: TGTGCCAGCAGCTTAGAGACTTCCTACAATGAGCAGTTCTTC
cdr3_aa: CASSLETSYNEQFF
clone_size: NA
v_call: TRBV7-9
cdr3_length: 14
d_call: NA
j_call: TRBJ2-1

cdr3_nt: TGTGCCAGCAGCCAAGAATATTTTCGGGGACAGGGAGTCCACGAGCAGTACTTC
cdr3_aa: CASSQEYFRGQGVHEQYF
clone_size: NA
v_call: TRBV4-2
cdr3_length: 18
d_call: TRBD1
j_call: TRBJ2-7

cdr3_nt: TGTGCCAGCAGTGAATACGTGGAGGGCATTCAGTACTTC
cdr3_aa: CASSEYVEGIQYF
clone_size: NA
v_call: TRBV2
cdr3_length: 13
d_call: NA
j_call: TRBJ2-4

cdr3_nt: TGTGCCAGCAGCCAAGAGGGGACAGCTATGAACACTGAAGCTTTCTTT
cdr3_aa: CASSQEGTAMNTEAFF
clone_size: NA
v_call: TRBV3-1/TRBV3-2
cdr3_length: 16
d_call: TRBD1
j_call: TRBJ1-1

cdr3_nt: TGTGCCAGCAGCTTAGTATCTGAGCAGTTCTTC
cdr3_aa: CASSLVSEQFF
clone_size: NA
v_call: TRBV11-3
cdr3_length: 11
d_call: NA
j_call: TRBJ2-1

cdr3_nt: TGTGCCAGCAGCATTGGGGACATTCTGGATTCACCCCTCCACTTT
cdr3_aa: CASSIGDILDSPLHF
clone_size: NA
v_call: TRBV9
cdr3_length: 15
d_call: NA
j_call: TRBJ1-6

cdr3_nt: TGTGCCAGCAGCGATGGGACAGCTAGCAATCAGCCCCAGCATTTT
cdr3_aa: CASSDGTASNQPQHF
clone_size: NA
v_call: TRBV5-8
cdr3_length: 15
d_call: TRBD1
j_call: TRBJ1-5

cdr3_nt: TGTGCCAGCAGCGACGGGGGGTTACGATATAGCAATCAGCCCCAGCATTTT
cdr3_aa: CASSDGGLRYSNQPQHF
clone_size: once
v_call: TRBV6-2/TRBV6-3
cdr3_length: 17
d_call: NA
j_call: TRBJ1-5

cdr3_nt: TGCGCCAGCAGCTTGTCTAGCTCCTACGAGCAGTACTTC
cdr3_aa: CASSLSSSYEQYF
clone_size: NA
v_call: TRBV5-1
cdr3_length: 13
d_call: NA
j_call: TRBJ2-7

cdr3_nt: TGTGCCAGCAGCTTGGAGGGTAGGGGGAGCACAGATACGCAGTATTTT
cdr3_aa: CASSLEGRGSTDTQYF
clone_size: once
v_call: TRBV5-4
cdr3_length: 16
d_call: NA
j_call: TRBJ2-3

cdr3_nt: TGTGCCAGCTGCCTACAACCGCAGGCGGGCCATGAAGCTTTCTTT
cdr3_aa: CASCLQPQAGHEAFF
clone_size: few
v_call: TRBV6-5
cdr3_length: 15
d_call: NA
j_call: TRBJ1-1

cdr3_nt: TGTGCCAGCAGCCCCCCAGCGGGGGTCGAGCAGTACTTC
cdr3_aa: CASSPPAGVEQYF
clone_size: NA
v_call: TRBV12-3/TRBV12-4
cdr3_length: 13
d_call: TRBD2
j_call: TRBJ2-7

cdr3_nt: TGTGCCACCTGGGACACAGTCATGAACACTGAAGCTTTCTTT
cdr3_aa: CATWDTVMNTEAFF
clone_size: NA
v_call: TRBV6-5
cdr3_length: 14
d_call: NA
j_call: TRBJ1-1

cdr3_nt: TGCGCCAGCAGCCGCCAACTAGCGGGGGTCAGAAATGAGCAGTTCTTC
cdr3_aa: CASSRQLAGVRNEQFF
clone_size: NA
v_call: TRBV4-3
cdr3_length: 16
d_call: TRBD2
j_call: TRBJ2-1

cdr3_nt: TGTGCCAGCAGTAACCCGGGACAATTGAACACTGAAGCTTTCTTT
cdr3_aa: CASSNPGQLNTEAFF
clone_size: NA
v_call: TRBV6-5
cdr3_length: 15
d_call: NA
j_call: TRBJ1-1

cdr3_nt: TGTGCCAGCAGTTACATCGGGACAGATCCTCCTACTGGCTACACCTTC
cdr3_aa: CASSYIGTDPPTGYTF
clone_size: NA
v_call: TRBV6-5
cdr3_length: 16
d_call: TRBD1
j_call: TRBJ1-2

cdr3_nt: TGTGCCAGCAGCTTAGGACAGGGGAGAAACACCATATATTTT
cdr3_aa: CASSLGQGRNTIYF
clone_size: NA
v_call: TRBV7-2
cdr3_length: 14
d_call: TRBD1
j_call: TRBJ1-3

cdr3_nt: TGTGCCAGCAGGGCTTACGAGCAGTACTTC
cdr3_aa: CASRAYEQYF
clone_size: few
v_call: TRBV28
cdr3_length: 10
d_call: NA
j_call: TRBJ2-7

cdr3_nt: TGTGCCAGCAGCCAAGTGGCAGGCTCCTACGAGCAGTACTTC
cdr3_aa: CASSQVAGSYEQYF
clone_size: NA
v_call: TRBV3-1/TRBV3-2
cdr3_length: 14
d_call: NA
j_call: TRBJ2-7

cdr3_nt: TGTGCCAGCAGCTTCGTGACTAGCGGAGCTCAAGAGACCCAGTACTTC
cdr3_aa: CASSFVTSGAQETQYF
clone_size: NA
v_call: TRBV5-6
cdr3_length: 16
d_call: TRBD2
j_call: TRBJ2-5

cdr3_nt: TGTGCCATCAGTGAGGGGGCCGCCGGAGAAAAACTGTTTTTT
cdr3_aa: CAISEGAAGEKLFF
clone_size: NA
v_call: TRBV10-3
cdr3_length: 14
d_call: NA
j_call: TRBJ1-4

cdr3_nt: TGTGCCAGCAGTGAGGAGTCAGGGGGCAACCAGCCCCAGCATTTT
cdr3_aa: CASSEESGGNQPQHF
clone_size: NA
v_call: TRBV2
cdr3_length: 15
d_call: TRBD1
j_call: TRBJ1-5

cdr3_nt: TGTGCCAGCACCCCGGGGGACAGGGCCCCAGAGACCCAGTACTTC
cdr3_aa: CASTPGDRAPETQYF
clone_size: NA
v_call: TRBV2
cdr3_length: 15
d_call: TRBD1
j_call: TRBJ2-5

cdr3_nt: TGTGCCAGCAGCCAGACTCGCTACGAGCAGTACTTC
cdr3_aa: CASSQTRYEQYF
clone_size: NA
v_call: TRBV6-2/TRBV6-3
cdr3_length: 12
d_call: NA
j_call: TRBJ2-7

cdr3_nt: TGTGCCAGCAGTTACAGGGGCCGATGGGGAGAGACCCAGTACTTC
cdr3_aa: CASSYRGRWGETQYF
clone_size: many
v_call: TRBV27
cdr3_length: 15
d_call: TRBD1
j_call: TRBJ2-5

cdr3_nt: TGTGCCAGCACTTCCACCCTAGCGGGAGTAGTAGGGGAGCAGTACTTC
cdr3_aa: CASTSTLAGVVGEQYF
clone_size: few
v_call: TRBV28
cdr3_length: 16
d_call: TRBD2
j_call: TRBJ2-7

cdr3_nt: TGTGCCAGCAGCATGAGGGACAGGGGGCCGCGTGGCTACACCTTC
cdr3_aa: CASSMRDRGPRGYTF
clone_size: NA
v_call: TRBV21-1
cdr3_length: 15
d_call: NA
j_call: TRBJ1-2

cdr3_nt: TGTGCCAGCAGCTTATCAGAGGACAATGAGCAGTTCTTC
cdr3_aa: CASSLSEDNEQFF
clone_size: once
v_call: TRBV11-3
cdr3_length: 13
d_call: NA
j_call: TRBJ2-1

cdr3_nt: TGTGCCAGCTCACCTAAAGGGGGAACGGGTATCACCGGGGAGCTGTTTTTT
cdr3_aa: CASSPKGGTGITGELFF
clone_size: NA
v_call: TRBV18
cdr3_length: 17
d_call: NA
j_call: TRBJ2-2